Listed below are T cell receptor beta chains from one sample, sequenced in a study of CD8 T cells in ankylosing spondylitis. TCRdb independently ran MiXCR on the 5' RACE reads; one entry per CDR3 protein. Here the sample spans about 360,000 distinct CDR3 sequences, 20% to 25% being singletons. Sequencing was carried out using blood, either unsorted or a sorted T cell fraction (not recorded which). The receptors originated from a male donor with ankylosing spondylitis or in good health (not recorded which). Both conserved end residues are part of each CDR3. A D gene is named only where the DNA matches it firmly. Clone size is shown for a subset of rows, as once, few, many or a class of expanded clone.

>TRBV12-3/TRBV12-4|-|-|TRBJ1-1
CASSFFGGGLEAFF
TGTGCCAGCAGTTTCTTTGGCGGGGGTTTAGAAGCTTTCTTT
>TRBV4-1|TRBD1|-|TRBJ2-2
CASSSRTGTGTIGELFF
TGCGCCAGCAGCTCCAGGACCGGGACAGGGACTATCGGGGAGCTGTTTTTT
>TRBV9|TRBD2|-|TRBJ2-2
CASSHYKAGANTGELFF
TGTGCCAGCAGCCATTACAAAGCGGGAGCGAACACCGGGGAGCTGTTTTTT
>TRBV5-5|-|few|TRBJ2-7
CASSLALGSYEQYF
TGTGCCAGCAGCTTGGCCTTGGGCTCCTACGAGCAGTACTTC
>TRBV20-1|TRBD1|-|TRBJ2-2
CSARGPGTGAGGELFF
TGCAGTGCTAGAGGTCCCGGGACAGGGGCCGGCGGGGAGCTGTTTTTT
>TRBV10-3|TRBD2|-|TRBJ2-3
CAIRGLAGSTSTDTQYF
TGTGCCATCAGGGGACTAGCGGGGTCAACTAGCACAGATACGCAGTATTTT
>TRBV21-1|-|-|TRBJ2-7
CASLQQGAQPDSYEQYF
TGTGCCAGCCTCCAACAGGGCGCGCAGCCCGACTCCTACGAGCAGTACTTC
>TRBV9|TRBD2|few|TRBJ2-1
CASSVGGLAGGLLTYNEQFF
TGTGCCAGCAGCGTAGGCGGTCTAGCGGGGGGCCTTCTAACCTACAATGAGCAGTTCTTC
>TRBV12-3/TRBV12-4|-|few|TRBJ1-4
CASSYEREKLFF
TGTGCCAGCAGTTACGAGAGGGAAAAACTGTTTTTT